This T cell receptor (beta chain) was sequenced during a study of cytotoxic CD8 clonotypes in ibrutinib-treated CLL. Assay: immunoSEQ multiplex PCR; the TCRdb copy retains only in-frame clones and omits some. The table records about 57,000 clones, approximately 52% of them present only once. A remark on this clone: What it binds is not known.

Study-wide findings and caveats: In comparison with age-matched healthy donors, baseline clonality was higher and tracked circulating CD8+ T-cell counts.

There are 17 residues in the CDR3. Germline loops: CDR1 SGHRS, CDR2 YFSETQ. V shed 4 bases and J 4 bases; nucleotides not matched to a gene: 13. The sample was PBMCs, taken after 24 months of ibrutinib treatment. This sequence was found in a human donor with chronic lymphocytic leukemia. The genes are TRBV5-1 and TRBJ2-3, with 9 nucleotides matching TRBD2. The CDR3 DNA reads as TGCGCCAGCAGCACCGCCCTTGGGCGGGGGGGCCCAGATACGCAGTATTTT. This sequence encodes CASSTALGRGGPDTQYF.